Sequencing of this TCR beta chain was carried out in a study of control samples from healthy donors and cancer patients. Clones were sequenced by immunoSEQ multiplex PCR, and TCRdb holds only the in-frame ones, with some missing. The repertoire has 100,000 to 150,000 clones, 80% to 95% of them found once; the top ten carry roughly 8.8%. The sequencing input was blood. This TCR was recovered from a man between 18 and 29 years old in good health.

The CDR3 nucleotides read TGTGCCAGCAGAACCGGGACAGGGGGTATTCAGTACTTC. This sequence encodes CASRTGTGGIQYF. This sequence joins TRBV2 and TRBJ2-4, with TRBD1 matching 11 bases. Losses at the gene ends were 6 bases for V and 10 bases for J; bases not matched to a gene: 5. The V gene's germline CDR1 is SNHLY and CDR2 FYNNEI. The CDR3 length is 13 residues. Filled out from reference TRBV2 and TRBJ2-4, the complete variable domain reads EPEVTQTPSHQVTQMGQEVILRCVPISNHLYFYWYRQILGQKVEFLVSFYNNEISEKSEIFDDQFSVERPDGSNFTLKIRSTKLEDSAMYFCASRTGTGGIQYFGAGTRLSVL.